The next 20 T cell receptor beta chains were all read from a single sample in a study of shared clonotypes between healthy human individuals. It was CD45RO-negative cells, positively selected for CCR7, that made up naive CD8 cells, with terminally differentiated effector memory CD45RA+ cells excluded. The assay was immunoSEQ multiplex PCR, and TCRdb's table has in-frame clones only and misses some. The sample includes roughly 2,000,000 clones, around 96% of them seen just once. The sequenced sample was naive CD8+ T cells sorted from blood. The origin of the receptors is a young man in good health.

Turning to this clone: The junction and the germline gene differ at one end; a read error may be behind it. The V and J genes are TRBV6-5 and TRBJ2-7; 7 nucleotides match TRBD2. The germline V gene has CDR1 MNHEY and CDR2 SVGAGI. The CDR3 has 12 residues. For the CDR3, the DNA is TGTGCCAGCAGATCCGGTGCGGGAGCCTACTTCTTC. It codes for CASRSGAGAYFF.

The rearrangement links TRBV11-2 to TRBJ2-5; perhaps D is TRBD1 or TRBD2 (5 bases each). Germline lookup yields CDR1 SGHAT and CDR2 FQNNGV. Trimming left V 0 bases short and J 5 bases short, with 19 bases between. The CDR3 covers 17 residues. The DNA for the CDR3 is TGTGCCAGCAGCTTAGATGTCTGGGACGAGCCTGGGGAGACCCAGTACTTC. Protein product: CASSLDVWDEPGETQYF.

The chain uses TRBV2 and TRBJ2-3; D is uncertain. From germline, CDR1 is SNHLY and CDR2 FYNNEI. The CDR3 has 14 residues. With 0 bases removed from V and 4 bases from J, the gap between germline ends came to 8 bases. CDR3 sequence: CASSEALLPDTQYF. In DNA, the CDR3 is TGTGCCAGCAGTGAAGCGCTTCTCCCAGATACGCAGTATTTT.

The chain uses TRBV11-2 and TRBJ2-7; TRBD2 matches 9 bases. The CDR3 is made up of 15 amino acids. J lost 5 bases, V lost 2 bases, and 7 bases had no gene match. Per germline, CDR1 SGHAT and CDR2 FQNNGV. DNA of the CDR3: TGTGCCAGCAGCTTAATCGGCGGGGGGGCCAACGAGCAGTACTTC. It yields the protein CASSLIGGGANEQYF.

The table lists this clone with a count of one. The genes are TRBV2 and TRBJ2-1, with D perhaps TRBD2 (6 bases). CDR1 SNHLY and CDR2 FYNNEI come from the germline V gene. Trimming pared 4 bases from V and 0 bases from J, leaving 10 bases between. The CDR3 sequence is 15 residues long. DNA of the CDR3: TGTGCCAGCAGTGCGGGCGGGACCTCCTACAATGAGCAGTTCTTC. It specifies CASSAGGTSYNEQFF.

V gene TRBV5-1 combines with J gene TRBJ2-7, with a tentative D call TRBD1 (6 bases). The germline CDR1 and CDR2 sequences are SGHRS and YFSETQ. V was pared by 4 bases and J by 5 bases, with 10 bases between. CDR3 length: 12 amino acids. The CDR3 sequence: CASSPGANEQYF. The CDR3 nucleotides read TGCGCCAGCAGCCCAGGGGCGAACGAGCAGTACTTC.

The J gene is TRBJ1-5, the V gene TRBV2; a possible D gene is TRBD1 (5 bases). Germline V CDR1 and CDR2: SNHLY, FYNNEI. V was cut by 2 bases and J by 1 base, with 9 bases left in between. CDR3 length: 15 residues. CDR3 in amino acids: CASSEPGGSNQPQHF. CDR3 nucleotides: TGTGCCAGCAGTGAACCGGGGGGGAGCAATCAGCCCCAGCATTTT.

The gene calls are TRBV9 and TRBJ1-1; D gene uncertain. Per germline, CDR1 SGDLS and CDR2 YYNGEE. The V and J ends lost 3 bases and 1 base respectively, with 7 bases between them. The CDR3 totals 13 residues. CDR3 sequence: CASSDAANTEAFF. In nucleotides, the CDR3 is TGTGCCAGCAGCGATGCAGCGAACACTGAAGCTTTCTTT.

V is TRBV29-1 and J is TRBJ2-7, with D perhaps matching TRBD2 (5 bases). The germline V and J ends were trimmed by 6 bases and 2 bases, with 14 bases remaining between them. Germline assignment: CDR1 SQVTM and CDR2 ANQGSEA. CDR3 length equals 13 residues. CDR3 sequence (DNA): TGCAGCGTAGGAACTAGTGCCACCTACGAGCAGTACTTC. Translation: CSVGTSATYEQYF.

This CDR3 reads CASSPISNTGELFF. In DNA form, the CDR3 reads TGCGCCAGCAGCCCGATTTCGAACACCGGGGAGCTGTTTTTT. The rearrangement joins TRBV4-1 to TRBJ2-2; no definite D call. This CDR3 spans 14 amino acids. Looked up from germline, CDR1 is MGHRA and CDR2 is YSYEKL. Trimming removed 4 bases from V and 0 bases from J, with 6 bases in between.

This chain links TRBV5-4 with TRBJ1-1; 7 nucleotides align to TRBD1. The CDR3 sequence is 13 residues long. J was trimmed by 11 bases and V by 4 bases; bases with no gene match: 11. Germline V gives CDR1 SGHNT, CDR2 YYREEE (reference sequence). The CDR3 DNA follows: TGTGCCAGCAGCCCCGTGGAGGGGGCTTCGGCTTTCTTT. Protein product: CASSPVEGASAFF.

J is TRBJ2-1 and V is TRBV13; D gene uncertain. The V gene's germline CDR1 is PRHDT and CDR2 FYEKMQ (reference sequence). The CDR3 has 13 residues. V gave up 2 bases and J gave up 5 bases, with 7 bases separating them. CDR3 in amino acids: CASSLPLNNEQFF. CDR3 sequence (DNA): TGTGCCAGCAGCTTACCGCTTAACAATGAGCAGTTCTTC.

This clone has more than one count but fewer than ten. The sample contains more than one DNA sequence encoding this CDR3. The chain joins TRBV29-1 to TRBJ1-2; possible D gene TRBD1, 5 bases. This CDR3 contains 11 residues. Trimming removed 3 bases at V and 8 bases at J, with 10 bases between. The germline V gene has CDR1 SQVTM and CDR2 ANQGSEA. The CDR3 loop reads CSVEGLGGYTF. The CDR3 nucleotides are TGCAGCGTTGAGGGGCTTGGAGGCTACACCTTC.

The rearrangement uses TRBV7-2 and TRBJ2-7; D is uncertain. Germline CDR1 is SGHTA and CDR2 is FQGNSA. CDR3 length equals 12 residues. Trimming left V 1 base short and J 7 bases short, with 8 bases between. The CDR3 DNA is TGTGCCAGCAGCTTAGGGGCGAGGGAGCAGTACTTC. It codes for CASSLGAREQYF. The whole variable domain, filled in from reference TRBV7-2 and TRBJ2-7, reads GAGVSQSPSNKVTEKGKDVELRCDPISGHTALYWYRQSLGQGLEFLIYFQGNSAPDKSGLPSDRFSAERTGGSVSTLTIQRTQQEDSAVYLCASSLGAREQYFGPGTRLTVT.

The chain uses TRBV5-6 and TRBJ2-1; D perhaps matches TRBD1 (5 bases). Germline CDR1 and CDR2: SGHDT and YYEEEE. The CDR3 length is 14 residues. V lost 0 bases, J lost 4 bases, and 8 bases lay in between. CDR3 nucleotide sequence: TGTGCCAGCAGCTTGGTACAGGAGTACAATGAGCAGTTCTTC. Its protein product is CASSLVQEYNEQFF.

In DNA form, the CDR3 reads TGTGCCAGCAGCTTAGAACTAGCGGGGGTGGCCGGGGAGCTGTTTTTT. Protein sequence: CASSLELAGVAGELFF. The rearrangement uses TRBV7-2 and TRBJ2-2, with 11 bases lining up with TRBD2. Trimming removed 1 base from V and 6 bases from J; junction bases left unmatched: 4. The CDR3 has 16 residues. CDR1 and CDR2 from the germline V gene are SGHTA and FQGNSA.

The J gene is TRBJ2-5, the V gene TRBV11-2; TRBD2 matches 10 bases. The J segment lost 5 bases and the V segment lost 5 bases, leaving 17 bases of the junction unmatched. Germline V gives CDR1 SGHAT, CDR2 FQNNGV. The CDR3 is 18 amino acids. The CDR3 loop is CASSPWPASGGERETQYF. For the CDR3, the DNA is TGTGCCAGCAGCCCCTGGCCGGCTAGCGGGGGAGAAAGGGAGACCCAGTACTTC.

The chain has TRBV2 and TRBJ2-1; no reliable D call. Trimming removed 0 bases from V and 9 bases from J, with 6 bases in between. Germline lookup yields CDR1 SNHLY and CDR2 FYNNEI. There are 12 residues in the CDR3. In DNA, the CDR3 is TGTGCCAGCAGTGAAGCGCTTACTGAGCAGTTCTTC. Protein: CASSEALTEQFF.

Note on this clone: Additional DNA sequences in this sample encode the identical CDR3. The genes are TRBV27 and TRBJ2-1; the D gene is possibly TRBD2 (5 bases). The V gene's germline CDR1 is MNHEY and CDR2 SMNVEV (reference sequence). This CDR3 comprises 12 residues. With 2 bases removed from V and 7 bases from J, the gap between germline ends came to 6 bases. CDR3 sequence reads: CASSLRGNEQFF. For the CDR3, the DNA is TGTGCCAGCAGTTTACGGGGAAATGAGCAGTTCTTC.

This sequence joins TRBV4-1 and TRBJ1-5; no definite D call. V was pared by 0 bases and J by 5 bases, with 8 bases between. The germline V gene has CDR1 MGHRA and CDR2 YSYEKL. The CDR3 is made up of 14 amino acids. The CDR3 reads CASSQEQEDQPQHF. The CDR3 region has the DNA TGCGCCAGCAGCCAAGAACAAGAGGATCAGCCCCAGCATTTT.